The clone carrying this T cell receptor beta chain occurred a few times. Antigen: not known. Alongside a J-beta primer mix, a sample-barcoded 5' primer served in a second PCR lasting roughly 6 to 11 cycles. TCRdb reprocessed the 5' RACE reads via MiXCR and lists one record per CDR3 protein. Of about 1.6 million distinct CDR3 sequences listed, about 35% are singletons. The source of the sample is a study of blood T cells in healthy people across ages. V lost 5 bases and J lost 5; bases outside the gene matches: 8. Germline V gene lookup returns CDR1 SGHAT and CDR2 FQNNGV. The CDR3 totals 15 residues. General study findings and limits: What prevented conclusive comparison of naive and antigen-experienced cells was that PBMCs were unsorted.

Each donor's blood draw was approximately 10 milliliters of peripheral blood. This TCR came from a woman aged 25 to 39 in good health. The chain carries TRBV11-2 and TRBJ1-1; 10 bases map to TRBD1. The material sequenced was blood. The CDR3 spells CASSDATGGDTEAFF. The CDR3 DNA reads as TGTGCCAGCAGCGATGCGACAGGGGGCGATACTGAAGCTTTCTTT.